This T cell receptor beta chain was documented in a study of graft-versus-host responses after intestinal transplantation. Study-level background: Each of the recipients got a multivisceral, liver-intestinal, or isolated intestinal transplant. Tacrolimus plus steroids were given to all recipients for about three years, preceded by anti-thymocyte globulin induction.

This clone was observed a few times. The method was immunoSEQ multiplex PCR; TCRdb's version includes in-frame clones alone and lacks a portion of them. Of 13,000 to 15,000 clones in the sample, more than 30% were seen once. V trimming: 6 bases; J trimming: 7 bases; junction bases outside the gene matches: 8. The germline gives CDR1 SEHNR, CDR2 FQNEAQ (reference sequence). CDR3 length: 14 residues. Stimulators, around 200,000 irradiated and violet-dye-labeled cells, were plated with around 200,000 CFSE-labeled responder cells. Findings and caveats of the study: Those patients showing graft-donor T cell macrochimerism displayed high graft-versus-host to host-versus-graft clonal ratios in allografts.

The clonotype comes from a human patient who received an intestinal transplant. The rearrangement joins TRBV7-9 to TRBJ1-4, with TRBD1 matching 7 bases. Sequenced material: alloreactive CD8+ T cells from a mixed lymphocyte reaction culture, taken before intestinal transplant. Subset: CFSE-low proliferating T cells sorted from approximately six-day pre-transplant mixed lymphocyte reaction (GvH or HvG direction). CDR3 in amino acids: CASSRQGVTEKLFF. The CDR3 bases are TGTGCCAGCAGTCGACAGGGTGTTACTGAAAAACTGTTTTTT.